One sample yielded the 24 T cell receptor beta chains listed below, sequenced in a study of control samples from healthy donors and cancer patients. Using immunoSEQ multiplex PCR, the repertoire was profiled, and TCRdb retains in-frame clones only, with some absent. The data hold some 120,000 clones, with approximately 90% observed a single time. The sample taken for sequencing was blood. The receptors originated from a woman in her 70s in good health.

The gene calls are TRBV9 and TRBJ2-3, with a possible D match to TRBD1 (6 bases). The V gene lost 3 bases and the J gene lost 0 bases, with 14 bases spanning the gap. Looked up from germline, CDR1 is SGDLS and CDR2 is YYNGEE. The CDR3 loop spans 16 amino acids. CDR3 nucleotides: TGTGCCAGCAGCGGTTTGGGGGCACGGAGCACAGATACGCAGTATTTT. It codes for CASSGLGARSTDTQYF.

The rearrangement uses TRBV12-3 or TRBV12-4 and TRBJ2-5; possibly TRBD1 for D (6 bases). With 5 bases removed from V and 12 bases from J, the gap between germline ends came to 13 bases. CDR3 length: 11 amino acids. CDR3 amino acids: CASSADSLEYF. CDR3 coding DNA: TGTGCCAGCAGTGCGGACAGCCTGGAGTACTTC.

The rearrangement links TRBV2 to TRBJ2-5; TRBD1 might be the D (6 bases). In germline, CDR1 is SNHLY, CDR2 FYNNEI. The V gene lost 7 bases and the J gene lost 2 bases, with 11 bases spanning the gap. The CDR3 totals 13 residues. The CDR3 spells CASNNRAQETQYF. The CDR3 DNA reads as TGTGCCAGCAATAACAGGGCTCAAGAGACCCAGTACTTC.

The rearrangement uses TRBV20-1 and TRBJ2-3, with a possible D match to TRBD2 (7 bases). The V and J ends lost 3 bases and 3 bases respectively, with 13 bases between them. The CDR3 has 14 residues. Germline CDR1 is DFQATT and CDR2 is SNEGSKA (reference sequence). CDR3 sequence: CSASLAGATDTQYF. CDR3 nucleotide sequence: TGCAGTGCTAGTTTGGCGGGGGCTACAGATACGCAGTATTTT.

The chain joins TRBV19 to TRBJ1-1, with 7 bases that match TRBD1. The CDR3 length is 15 residues. From germline, CDR1 is LNHDA and CDR2 SQIVND (reference sequence). The trim removed 3 bases at V and 4 bases at J, leaving 8 bases unmatched. The CDR3 bases are TGTGCCAGTAGTATCTCAGGGGCAGGGGGCACTGAAGCTTTCTTT. This encodes CASSISGAGGTEAFF. Variable domain in full (rest from reference TRBV19 and TRBJ1-1): DGGITQSPKYLFRKEGQNVTLSCEQNLNHDAMYWYRQDPGQGLRLIYYSQIVNDFQKGDIAEGYSVSREKKESFPLTVTSAQKNPTAFYLCASSISGAGGTEAFFGQGTRLTVV.

This clone was observed once. This chain joins TRBV4-2 and TRBJ1-6; D may be TRBD1 (5 bases). The germline CDR1 and CDR2 sequences are LGHNA and YNFKEQ. The CDR3 runs 15 residues. The germline V and J ends were trimmed by 3 bases and 10 bases, with 16 bases remaining between them. CDR3 bases: TGTGCCAGCAGCCAGCCTGATGGGGGGAGGTCACCCCTCCACTTT. Translation gives CASSQPDGGRSPLHF.

The chain has TRBV19 and TRBJ1-1; D is possibly TRBD1 (6 bases). The V end lost 5 bases, the J end lost 5 bases, and 15 bases lay between the germline ends. The CDR3 consists of 14 residues. CDR1 is LNHDA and CDR2 is SQIVND in the germline V gene (reference sequence). The CDR3 coding sequence is TGTGCCAGTAGTCCGGACAGCCACTTTACTGAAGCTTTCTTT. This sequence encodes CASSPDSHFTEAFF.

This chain links TRBV9 with TRBJ2-3, with 11 bases fitting TRBD2. Germline values: CDR1 SGDLS, CDR2 YYNGEE. The ends lost 4 bases at V and 0 bases at J; junction bases unmatched: 4. There are 16 residues in the CDR3. CDR3 nucleotides: TGTGCCAGCAGCACGGGGACTAGCGGTAGCACAGATACGCAGTATTTT. Translating gives CASSTGTSGSTDTQYF.

This rearrangement joins TRBV7-9 to TRBJ1-1, with D perhaps matching TRBD1 (5 bases). Trimming stripped 1 base from V and 7 bases from J, with 10 bases between. Per germline, CDR1 SEHNR and CDR2 FQNEAQ (reference sequence). The CDR3 loop spans 13 amino acids. CDR3 DNA sequence: TGTGCCAGCAGCTTAGTAGGGGAGGGTGAAGCTTTCTTT. Its protein is CASSLVGEGEAFF.

The chain employs TRBV5-1 and TRBJ2-1; D is possibly TRBD2 (6 bases). CDR1 SGHRS and CDR2 YFSETQ come from the germline V gene. Trimming shortened V by 0 bases and J by 6 bases, and 13 bases separated the two germline ends. CDR3 length equals 15 residues. CDR3 in amino acids: CASSLETRFSNEQFF. The CDR3 DNA sequence: TGCGCCAGCAGCTTGGAGACTAGGTTCAGCAATGAGCAGTTCTTC.

The chain is built from TRBV3-1 (or the pseudogene TRBV3-2) and TRBJ1-1; unclear D gene. The CDR3 length is 14 residues. V was trimmed by 0 bases and J by 10 bases, leaving 15 bases between them. The germline V gene has CDR1 LGHDT and CDR2 YNNKEL (reference sequence). CDR3 DNA: TGTGCCAGCAGCCAAGATTACGGCGGGGTGGGAGCTTTCTTT. This codes for CASSQDYGGVGAFF.

The chain links TRBV7-2 to TRBJ1-3, with unresolved D. Germline V lookup: CDR1 SGHTA, CDR2 FQGNSA. V lost 2 bases, J lost 4 bases, and 12 bases lay in between. The CDR3 spans 15 residues. The CDR3 region has the DNA TGTGCCAGCAGCTTAAGTATAAGGCAAGGAAACACCATATATTTT. Amino acids: CASSLSIRQGNTIYF.

A few counts support this clone. V and J are TRBV6-1 and TRBJ1-2; D is perhaps TRBD1 (5 bases). The CDR3 length is 12 residues. Germline CDR1 is MNHNS and CDR2 is SASEGT. With 0 bases removed from V and 14 bases from J, the gap between germline ends came to 13 bases. DNA of the CDR3: TGTGCCAGCAGTGAAGCGGGACGGCTGGTGACCTTC. Protein sequence: CASSEAGRLVTF.

This clone appeared once. The rearrangement uses TRBV15 and TRBJ1-4; 7 nucleotides agree with TRBD1. Germline V CDR1 and CDR2: LNHNV, YYDKDF (reference sequence). The CDR3 has 17 residues. Trimming took 0 bases from V and 0 from J; bases not matched to a gene: 4. The CDR3 spells CATSRERQGATNEKLFF. DNA of the CDR3: TGTGCCACCAGCAGAGAAAGACAGGGCGCAACTAATGAAAAACTGTTTTTT.

V gene TRBV6-6 combines with J gene TRBJ1-2; the D is unclear. V was pared by 3 bases and J by 3 bases, with 5 bases between. The CDR3 has 12 residues. Germline V lookup: CDR1 MNHNY, CDR2 SVGAGI (reference sequence). Here the CDR3 reads CASSYGDYGYTF. The CDR3 nucleotides read TGTGCCAGCAGTTATGGGGACTATGGCTACACCTTC.

V gene TRBV6-2 or TRBV6-3 combines with J gene TRBJ1-1; D is ambiguous. CDR3 length equals 12 residues. Germline V lookup: CDR1 MNHEY, CDR2 SVGEGT. V was cut by 2 bases and J by 9 bases, with 10 bases left in between. Here the CDR3 reads CASSYAWAQAFF. As DNA, the CDR3 is TGTGCCAGCAGTTACGCCTGGGCACAAGCTTTCTTT.

The chain links TRBV7-2 to TRBJ2-5; TRBD2 agrees at 8 bases. Germline V CDR1 and CDR2: SGHTA, FQGNSA. The length of the CDR3 is 16 residues. V was clipped by 0 bases and J by 4 bases; unmatched bases: 7. The CDR3 reads CASSLAGGAIGETQYF. The CDR3 nucleotides read TGTGCCAGCAGCTTAGCCGGGGGGGCCATCGGAGAGACCCAGTACTTC. Variable domain in full (rest from reference TRBV7-2 and TRBJ2-5): GAGVSQSPSNKVTEKGKDVELRCDPISGHTALYWYRQSLGQGLEFLIYFQGNSAPDKSGLPSDRFSAERTGGSVSTLTIQRTQQEDSAVYLCASSLAGGAIGETQYFGPGTRLLVL.

V is TRBV19 and J is TRBJ1-2; TRBD1 might be the D (6 bases). The V gene lost 1 base and the J gene lost 1 base, with 13 bases spanning the gap. In germline, CDR1 is LNHDA, CDR2 SQIVND (reference sequence). The CDR3 runs 16 residues. The CDR3 spells CASSIGGQRINYGYTF. The CDR3 bases are TGTGCCAGTAGTATAGGAGGACAGAGAATTAACTATGGCTACACCTTC.

This clone has only a few counts. The rearrangement uses TRBV10-3 and TRBJ1-3; D unclear. Trimming removed 6 bases at V and 7 bases at J, with 22 bases between. CDR1 and CDR2 (germline): ENHRY, SYGVKD. This CDR3 comprises 16 residues. The CDR3 nucleotides read TGTGCCATCAGGGGAGACCCGTTACATCTTGGGAACACCATATATTTT. It specifies CAIRGDPLHLGNTIYF.

V usage is TRBV2 and J usage is TRBJ1-2; the D gene is possibly TRBD1 (6 bases). CDR3 length: 16 amino acids. Between the trimmed V and J ends, which lost 5 bases and 2 bases, there was a span of 18 bases. Germline CDR1 reads SNHLY; CDR2 reads FYNNEI. CDR3 protein: CASSKLQGVLNYGYTF. CDR3 sequence (DNA): TGTGCCAGCAGTAAATTACAGGGTGTCCTAAACTATGGCTACACCTTC.

The rearrangement joins TRBV6-5 to TRBJ2-6, with unresolved D. Germline V gene lookup returns CDR1 MNHEY and CDR2 SVGAGI. V was shortened by 5 bases and J by 2 bases, with 4 bases between the two germline ends. The CDR3 has 13 amino acids. Written as DNA, the CDR3 is TGTGCCAGCAGTCTAACTGGGGCCAACGTCCTGACTTTC. Its protein product is CASSLTGANVLTF.

This sequence joins TRBV7-3 and TRBJ2-6, with D unresolved. V lost 5 bases and J lost 0, with 11 bases in between. Germline lookup yields CDR1 SGHTA and CDR2 FQGTGA. The CDR3 consists of 16 residues. CDR3 DNA: TGTGCCAGCAGCCTTCAGACGGGCTCTGGGGCCAACGTCCTGACTTTC. Its translation: CASSLQTGSGANVLTF.

The gene calls are TRBV19 and TRBJ2-1, with TRBD1 matching over 10 bases. J lost 2 bases, V lost 7 bases, and 8 bases had no gene match. The CDR3 consists of 16 residues. The germline V gene has CDR1 LNHDA and CDR2 SQIVND (reference sequence). The CDR3 reads CASTTFGQGAYNEQFF. The CDR3 DNA reads TGTGCCAGTACTACTTTCGGACAGGGGGCCTACAATGAGCAGTTCTTC.

This rearrangement joins TRBV5-4 to TRBJ2-1; D possibly corresponds to TRBD2 (5 bases). This CDR3 is built from 14 residues. Germline loops: CDR1 SGHNT, CDR2 YYREEE (reference sequence). V gave up 2 bases and J gave up 7 bases, with 13 bases separating them. This CDR3 reads CASSFPEAANEQFF. DNA of the CDR3: TGTGCCAGCAGCTTCCCGGAGGCGGCGAATGAGCAGTTCTTC.